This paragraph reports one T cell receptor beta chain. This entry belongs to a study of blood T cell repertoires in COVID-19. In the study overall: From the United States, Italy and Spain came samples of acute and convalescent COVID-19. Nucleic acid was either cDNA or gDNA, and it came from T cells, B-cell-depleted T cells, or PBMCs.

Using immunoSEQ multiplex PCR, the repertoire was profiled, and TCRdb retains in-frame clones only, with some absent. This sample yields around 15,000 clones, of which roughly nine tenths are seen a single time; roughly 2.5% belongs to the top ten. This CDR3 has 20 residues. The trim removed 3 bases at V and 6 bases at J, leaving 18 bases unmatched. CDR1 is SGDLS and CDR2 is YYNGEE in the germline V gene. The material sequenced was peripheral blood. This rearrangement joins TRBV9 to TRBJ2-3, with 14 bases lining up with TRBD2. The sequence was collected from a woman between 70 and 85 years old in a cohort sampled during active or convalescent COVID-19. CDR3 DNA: TGTGCCAGCAGCGCCGGACCGGGACTAGCGGGGGTGACCTCGCGGGATACGCAGTATTTT. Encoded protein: CASSAGPGLAGVTSRDTQYF.